This entry describes one T cell receptor (beta chain). Its antigen is not yet known. No base qualities exist here, and no much larger clone lies one base off it. The sample belongs to a study of T cell responses to AZD1222 COVID-19 vaccine (dated by TCRdb to the early 2020s). Study-level background: Because spike-specific TCR depth and breadth did not differ between the two schedules, AZD1222 recipients who got a second dose at roughly 4 weeks were pooled with those who got a second dose at roughly 12 weeks. A total of 233 trial participants underwent TCR sequencing, of whom about 200 had received two doses of AZD1222 and 26 had received two doses of the MenACWY control vaccine. Trial participants were enrolled by age into 18-55, 56-69 and 70-plus year subgroups, with roughly 150, 30 and 60 TCR-sequenced participants respectively. The paper as a whole reports these results and caveats: Because no samples from the day 14 peak response were available, repertoires could be characterized only after the peak T cell response. The 56-69-year group was small, and its depth increase did not reach significance, likely because of low power. CD4 TCRs associated with the vaccine covered the entire spike protein, and the dominant responses were in regions 160-218 and 743-854. Spike-specific TCR breadth and depth rose significantly after two AZD1222 doses compared with day 0 and with MenACWY recipients. Participants were mostly white British and included more females than males, and it was suggested by the authors that clonal diversity may have been underestimated. Epitopes outside the regions mutated in the B.1.351 and B.1.1.7 variants were reportedly recognized by nearly half of the unique spike-specific TCRs. Conclusions about previously exposed vaccinees are limited because only six or seven AZD1222 recipients were SARS-CoV-2 seropositive at baseline.

The meaning of the sample's time point label: baseline before first vaccination. The vaccinee samples were drawn from two UK trials, COV001 and COV002, one of which was a single-blind randomized controlled phase 2/3 trial testing AZD1222 (ChAdOx1 nCoV-19) in healthy adults. For TCRbeta chain sequencing, PBMC samples from trial participants were taken at day 0 and at day 28 after the second dose. The CDR3 regions of human TCRbeta chains were analyzed by immunosequencing. The authors processed their data as follows. Repertoire TCRs were matched against a reference library of SARS-CoV-2-specific TCRs generated with the MIRA antigen-specificity platform. Breadth meant the fraction of unique TCRs that were SARS-CoV-2-associated, whereas depth meant the fraction of total T cells that were SARS-CoV-2-associated. Using the MIRA data, each spike-specific TCR was assigned both to the spike region to which the TCR was reactive and to a CD4 or CD8 class. Log10-transformed breadth and depth values were compared by one-way ANOVA with Sidak's multiple comparisons tests. Drawn from immuneACCESS, this table holds only the in-frame rearrangements with V and J called that TCRdb kept. Clones are partly lost; checked studies trace under half to an unresolved V gene and leave the rest unexplained. The V and J calls and clone size are taken from that table; D and trimming were inferred from the DNA. In all, the sample holds approximately 120,000 clones, and over 85% of those were seen once. The top ten hold approximately 3.3% of the sample.

This receptor was identified in an adult in good health. This specimen was peripheral blood, taken on day 0 of AZD1222 vaccination.

The CDR3 in this case is CASSPLGRGEGNTEAFF. The DNA sequence reads TGTGCCAGCAGCCCGTTGGGCAGGGGAGAGGGGAACACTGAAGCTTTCTTT. The sequence is built from TRBV3-1 (or the pseudogene TRBV3-2) and TRBJ1-1, with TRBD1 perhaps the D gene, on 6 matching bases. CDR1 and CDR2 are read off the germline V gene (reference sequence) as LGHDT and YNNKEL. From the cysteine up to the phenylalanine, the CDR3 has a length of 17 residues. Solely the CDR3 DNA is kept, with 51 bases framed from the first base. At the junction V is shortened by 4 bases and J by 1 base, with 19 bases in between.